The 18 T cell receptor beta chains in this list originate from one sample, sequenced in a study of CD8+CD57+ T cells in acquired aplastic anemia. Patients included in sequencing had previously demonstrated CD8+CD57+ cell expansion by flow cytometry. Genomic DNA acted as the template from which TCR beta VDJ combination and CDR3 sequence profiling were carried out. From the reads, TCRdb called clonotypes with MiXCR, one entry per CDR3 protein. The table includes about 180,000 distinct CDR3 sequences, around 50% detected once. Source material: sorted CD4+, CD8+, or CD8+CD57+ T cells (not recorded which) from PBMCs. The receptors originated from a human donor with aplastic anemia.

V gene TRBV7-8 combines with J gene TRBJ1-6; D possibly corresponds to TRBD1 (6 bases). The CDR3 totals 14 residues. The ends were cut back, 7 bases at V and 6 bases at J, with 13 bases in the middle. Looked up from germline, CDR1 is SGHVS and CDR2 is FQNEAQ. CDR3 sequence reads: CASTPLQGNSPLHF. For the CDR3, the DNA is TGTGCCAGCACCCCACTACAGGGTAATTCACCCCTCCACTTT.

This clonotype was seen once. One junction end does not reproduce the germline sequence, and a read error may be involved. This chain connects TRBV7-3 to TRBJ1-6; D unresolved. Germline V gene lookup returns CDR1 SGHTA and CDR2 FQGTGA. This CDR3 spans 13 amino acids. This CDR3 is CSSSLKLSSPLHF. DNA for the CDR3: TGTTCCAGCAGCTTGAAGCTGTCTTCACCCCTCCACTTT.

Ten or more counts support this clonotype. V gene TRBV9 combines with J gene TRBJ1-1, with TRBD1 as a possible D gene (6 bases). Trimming left V 0 bases short and J 5 bases short, with 11 bases between. Germline V gene sequence: CDR1 SGDLS, CDR2 YYNGEE. The CDR3 has 14 amino acids. CDR3 sequence (DNA): TGTGCCAGCAGCGTAGAGGGGGAGAGGACTGAAGCTTTCTTT. Translation: CASSVEGERTEAFF.

This chain joins TRBV19 and TRBJ1-5; 8 positions agree with TRBD1. Germline CDR1 is LNHDA and CDR2 is SQIVND (reference sequence). The CDR3 contains 14 residues. V gave up 6 bases and J gave up 2 bases; unmatched junction bases: 3. CDR3: CASRPGQGNQPQHF. The CDR3 DNA sequence: TGTGCCAGTAGGCCGGGACAGGGCAATCAGCCCCAGCATTTT.

This clonotype was picked up a small number of times. The chain has TRBV11-2 and TRBJ1-3; D might be TRBD1 (5 bases). Deletions cut 6 bases from V and 0 bases from J, with 18 bases between. The CDR3 totals 17 residues. Germline V gene lookup returns CDR1 SGHAT and CDR2 FQNNGV. The CDR3 nucleotides read TGTGCCAGCAGACCATTAGGTGGAGGGGCCTCTGGAAACACCATATATTTT. Translation: CASRPLGGGASGNTIYF.

Ten or more counts support this clonotype. At one of its ends the junction is not consistent with the germline gene, which may arise from a read error. The chain joins TRBV5-1 to TRBJ2-5, with a tentative D call TRBD2 (7 bases). There are 14 residues in the CDR3. Germline CDR1 SGHRS, CDR2 YFSETQ. CDR3 in amino acids: CASSLGGGGETQYF. Here the CDR3 DNA reads TGTGCCAGCAGCTTAGGGGGAGGGGGGGAGACCCAGTACTTC.

This clonotype was picked up many times. The chain links TRBV4-1 to TRBJ2-7; 8 bases line up with TRBD2. This CDR3 has 16 amino acids. With V trimmed by 2 bases and J by 7 bases, 13 bases remained unmatched. Germline V gene data show CDR1 as MGHRA and CDR2 as YSYEKL. The CDR3 is CASSQLGQRGTREQYF. CDR3 DNA sequence: TGCGCCAGCAGCCAATTAGGCCAGCGGGGGACCAGGGAGCAGTACTTC.

This clonotype has just a few counts. The rearrangement links TRBV20-1 to TRBJ1-2; 7 nucleotides agree with TRBD1. From germline, CDR1 is DFQATT and CDR2 SNEGSKA (reference sequence). There are 12 residues in the CDR3. CDR3 DNA sequence: TGCAGCTCGCGACTACAGGGGTATGGCTACACCTTC. Translated: CSSRLQGYGYTF.

With regard to this clonotype: A much larger clone lies one base from this, so it may be a read error. The chain couples TRBV5-4 to TRBJ2-5, with 10 bases lining up with TRBD2. Trimming at V came to 4 bases and at J to 3 bases, leaving 9 bases not matched to a gene. Germline V gene data show CDR1 as SGHNT and CDR2 as YYREEE (reference sequence). This CDR3 region has 16 residues. The CDR3 protein is CASSNPELAGKETQYF. The CDR3 coding sequence is TGTGCCAGCAGCAATCCGGAACTAGCGGGGAAAGAGACCCAGTACTTC.

The chain is built from TRBV19 and TRBJ1-5; 9 bases fit TRBD1. This CDR3 spans 13 amino acids. With V trimmed by 6 bases and J by 9 bases, 6 bases remained unmatched. Germline V gene data show CDR1 as LNHDA and CDR2 as SQIVND (reference sequence). CDR3 nucleotides: TGTGCCAGTAGCGACAGGGGGGAAGGGCCCCAGCATTTT. The encoded protein is CASSDRGEGPQHF. The full variable domain, completed using reference TRBV19 and TRBJ1-5, is DGGITQSPKYLFRKEGQNVTLSCEQNLNHDAMYWYRQDPGQGLRLIYYSQIVNDFQKGDIAEGYSVSREKKESFPLTVTSAQKNPTAFYLCASSDRGEGPQHFGDGTRLSIL.

This clonotype was seen repeatedly, ten times or more. The V call is TRBV4-2, the J call TRBJ2-3, with D perhaps matching TRBD2 (7 bases). Germline values: CDR1 LGHNA, CDR2 YNFKEQ. Trimming cost V 4 bases and J 5 bases, with 16 bases left between them. This CDR3 spans 15 amino acids. CDR3 residues: CASSLGGAGGDTQYF. CDR3 nucleotides: TGTGCCAGCAGCCTTGGGGGGGCCGGGGGAGATACGCAGTATTTT.

This clonotype was seen at least ten times. The genes are TRBV12-3 or TRBV12-4 and TRBJ1-2; 7 bases match TRBD1. CDR3 length: 14 residues. The J segment lost 3 bases and the V segment lost 6 bases, leaving 7 bases of the junction unmatched. CDR3 nucleotide sequence: TGTGCCAGCAGCCGCACAGGGGACTACTATGGCTACACCTTC. Translated: CASSRTGDYYGYTF.

This clonotype was counted many times. The V gene is TRBV20-1, the J gene TRBJ2-1; tentatively, D is TRBD2 (6 bases). CDR1 is DFQATT, CDR2 SNEGSKA, per germline (reference sequence). Trimming removed 3 bases at V and 8 bases at J, with 17 bases between. The length of the CDR3 is 14 residues. The DNA for the CDR3 is TGCAGTGCTAGCGGCGGACCCTCGGGGGATGAGCAGTTCTTC. Amino acids: CSASGGPSGDEQFF.

The count of this clonotype is one. The conserved closing phenylalanine or tryptophan is absent in this CDR3, likely reflecting a read error. The V call is TRBV5-4, the J call TRBJ2-2; TRBD2 agrees at 13 bases. Germline V CDR1 and CDR2: SGHNT, YYREEE (reference sequence). This CDR3 has 16 residues. After removal of 2 bases from V and 3 bases from J, the junction contained 1 base not matched to a gene. Here the CDR3 reads CASSLGLAGDTGELFL. DNA for the CDR3: TGTGCCAGCAGCTTAGGACTAGCGGGGGACACCGGGGAGCTGTTTCTT.

V usage is TRBV5-1 and J usage is TRBJ2-3; 7 nucleotides line up with TRBD1. The CDR3 extends over 14 amino acids. V shed 6 bases and J 8 bases; nucleotides not matched to a gene: 12. The germline V gene has CDR1 SGHRS and CDR2 YFSETQ. The DNA for the CDR3 is TGCGCCAGCAAAGAGGGGGCAATAGGTGGTACGCAGTATTTT. Translating gives CASKEGAIGGTQYF.

V gene TRBV6-5 combines with J gene TRBJ1-4; D perhaps matches TRBD1 (5 bases). CDR3 length: 15 residues. Trimming pared 0 bases from V and 9 bases from J, leaving 14 bases between. Germline V gives CDR1 MNHEY, CDR2 SVGAGI. The chain's CDR3 is CASSYSMGRNKKLFF. In DNA, the CDR3 is TGTGCCAGCAGTTACTCGATGGGACGGAATAAAAAACTGTTTTTT.

In its sample, this clonotype was seen many times. The chain is built from TRBV19 and TRBJ1-1; a weak D match, TRBD1 (6 bases). The germline V gene encodes CDR1 LNHDA and CDR2 SQIVND (reference sequence). Trimming took off 7 bases at V and 0 bases at J, with 18 bases between the two ends. This CDR3 is 16 amino acids long. In DNA form, the CDR3 reads TGTGCCAGTAAGATCGGGGGCAGGGGACTGAACACTGAAGCTTTCTTT. Protein product: CASKIGGRGLNTEAFF.

This clonotype was counted between two and nine times. The rearrangement links TRBV7-2 to TRBJ2-7; the match to TRBD2 covers 10 bases. The V gene's germline CDR1 is SGHTA and CDR2 FQGNSA. The CDR3 runs to 13 residues. V was clipped by 5 bases and J by 3 bases; unmatched bases: 1. For the CDR3, the DNA is TGTGCCAGCAGCCGACTAGCGGGCTACGAGCAGTACTTC. Its protein product is CASSRLAGYEQYF.